This entry lists 6 T cell receptor beta chains sequenced from one sample in a study of cytomegalovirus exposure and HLA in healthy donors. TCRdb's copy holds only in-frame clones and misses some; the assay was immunoSEQ multiplex PCR. Of fewer than 85,000 clones detected, around 94% appear once; the ten largest clones hold about 0.63%. Sequencing used PBMCs. These receptors came from a young woman in good health and CMV-seronegative.

The chain's CDR3 is CASSSSLNTEAFF. In DNA, the CDR3 is TGTGCCAGCAGTTCCTCTCTGAACACTGAAGCTTTCTTT. This sequence joins TRBV28 and TRBJ1-1; the D is unclear. The germline gives CDR1 MDHEN, CDR2 SYDVKM. The CDR3 has 13 amino acids. V was pared by 4 bases and J by 0 bases, with 6 bases between.

The chain has TRBV5-4 and TRBJ1-2; D remains ambiguous. V was cut by 2 bases and J by 5 bases, with 13 bases left in between. CDR3 length: 14 amino acids. In germline, CDR1 is SGHNT, CDR2 YYREEE (reference sequence). This chain's CDR3 is CASSFHREGYGYTF. CDR3 sequence (DNA): TGTGCCAGCAGCTTTCACCGGGAGGGATATGGCTACACCTTC.

This clone has a single count. This sequence joins TRBV5-1 and TRBJ2-7, with 7 bases matching TRBD1. Germline CDR1 SGHRS, CDR2 YFSETQ. This CDR3 has 14 amino acids. Trimming cost V 4 bases and J 0 bases; bases outside gene matches: 4. The CDR3 nucleotides are TGCGCCAGCAGCCCGGGACAGAGCTCCTACGAGCAGTACTTC. Amino acid sequence: CASSPGQSSYEQYF.

V and J are TRBV7-9 and TRBJ1-1, with 8 bases aligning to TRBD1. With V trimmed by 5 bases and J by 5 bases, 10 bases remained unmatched. Looked up from germline, CDR1 is SEHNR and CDR2 is FQNEAQ (reference sequence). The CDR3 is 15 residues long. The CDR3 bases are TGTGCCAGCAGCCCGACAGGGGACAGAAGAACTGAAGCTTTCTTT. Its protein is CASSPTGDRRTEAFF.

This clone has a handful of counts. The chain recombines TRBV30 with TRBJ1-2; D is possibly TRBD1 (5 bases). The length of the CDR3 is 14 residues. Germline assignment: CDR1 GTSNPN and CDR2 SVGIG (reference sequence). The germline V and J ends were trimmed by 2 bases and 4 bases, with 14 bases remaining between them. CDR3 nucleotides: TGTGCCTGGAGTCGGGCAGGGAGGTTCTATGGCTACACCTTC. This codes for CAWSRAGRFYGYTF.

The V call is TRBV30, the J call TRBJ1-2; 9 bases agree with TRBD1. V shed 4 bases, J shed 7 bases, and the junction held 25 bases outside the gene matches. In germline, CDR1 is GTSNPN, CDR2 SVGIG (reference sequence). CDR3 size: 19 residues. The CDR3 loop reads CAWIGASVVLNTGGGGYTF. CDR3 bases: TGTGCCTGGATTGGGGCTAGCGTGGTGCTGAATACAGGGGGCGGTGGCTACACCTTC.